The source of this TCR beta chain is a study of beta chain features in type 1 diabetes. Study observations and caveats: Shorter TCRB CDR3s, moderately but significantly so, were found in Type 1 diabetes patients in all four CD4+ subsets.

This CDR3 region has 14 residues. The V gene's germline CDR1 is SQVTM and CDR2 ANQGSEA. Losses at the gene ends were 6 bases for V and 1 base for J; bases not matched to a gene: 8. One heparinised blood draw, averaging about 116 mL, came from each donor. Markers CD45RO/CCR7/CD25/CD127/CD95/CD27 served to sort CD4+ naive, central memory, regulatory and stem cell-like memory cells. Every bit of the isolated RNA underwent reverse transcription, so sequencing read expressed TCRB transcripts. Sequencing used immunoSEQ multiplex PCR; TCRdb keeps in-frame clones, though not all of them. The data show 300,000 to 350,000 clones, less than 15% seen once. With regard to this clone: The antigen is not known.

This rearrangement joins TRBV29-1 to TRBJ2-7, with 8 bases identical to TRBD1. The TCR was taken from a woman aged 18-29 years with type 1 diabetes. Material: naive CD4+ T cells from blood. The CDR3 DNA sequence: TGCAGCGTCAAAACAACAGGGGGATCCTACGAGCAGTACTTC. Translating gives CSVKTTGGSYEQYF.